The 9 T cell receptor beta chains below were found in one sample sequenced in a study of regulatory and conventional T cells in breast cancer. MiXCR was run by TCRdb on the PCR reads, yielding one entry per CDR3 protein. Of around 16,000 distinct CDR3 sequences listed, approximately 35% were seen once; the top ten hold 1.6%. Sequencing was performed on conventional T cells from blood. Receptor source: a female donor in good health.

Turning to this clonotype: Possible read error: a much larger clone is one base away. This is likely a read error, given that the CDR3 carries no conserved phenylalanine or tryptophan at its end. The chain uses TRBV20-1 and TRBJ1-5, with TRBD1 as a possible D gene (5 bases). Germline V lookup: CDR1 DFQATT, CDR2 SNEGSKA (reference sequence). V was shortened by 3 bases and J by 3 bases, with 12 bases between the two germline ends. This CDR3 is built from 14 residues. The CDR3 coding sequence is TGCAGTGCTAGTGGGGGGACGCACAATCAGCCCCAGCATCTT. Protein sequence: CSASGGTHNQPQHL.

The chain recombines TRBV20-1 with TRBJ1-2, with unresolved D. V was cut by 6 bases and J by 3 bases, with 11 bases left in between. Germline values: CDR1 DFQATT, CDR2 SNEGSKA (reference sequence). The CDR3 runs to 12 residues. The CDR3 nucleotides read TGCAGTGCGCTTGGGATAGACTATGGCTACACCTTC. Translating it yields CSALGIDYGYTF.

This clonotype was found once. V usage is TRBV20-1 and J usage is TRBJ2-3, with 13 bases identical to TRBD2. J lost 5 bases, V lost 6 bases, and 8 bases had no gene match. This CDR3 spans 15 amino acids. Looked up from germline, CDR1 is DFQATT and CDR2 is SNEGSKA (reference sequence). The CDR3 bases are TGCAGTGCCTGGACTAGCGGGGGCTGGGGAGATACGCAGTATTTT. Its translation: CSAWTSGGWGDTQYF.

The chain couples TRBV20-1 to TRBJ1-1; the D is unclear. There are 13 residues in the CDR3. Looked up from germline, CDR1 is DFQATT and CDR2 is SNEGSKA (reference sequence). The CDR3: CRAPNSMNTEAFF. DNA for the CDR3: TGCAGAGCCCCCAACAGCATGAACACTGAAGCTTTCTTT.

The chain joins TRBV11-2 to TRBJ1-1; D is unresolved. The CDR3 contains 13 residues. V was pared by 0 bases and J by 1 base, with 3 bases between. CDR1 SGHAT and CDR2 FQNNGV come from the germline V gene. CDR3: CASSLEGNTEAFF. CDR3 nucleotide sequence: TGTGCCAGCAGCTTAGAGGGGAACACTGAAGCTTTCTTT.

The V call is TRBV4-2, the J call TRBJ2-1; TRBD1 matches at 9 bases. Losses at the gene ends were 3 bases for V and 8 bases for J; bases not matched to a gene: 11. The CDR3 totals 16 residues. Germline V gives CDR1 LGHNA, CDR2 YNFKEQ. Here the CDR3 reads CASSQEGQGGRDEQFF. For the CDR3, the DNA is TGTGCCAGCAGCCAGGAGGGACAGGGAGGAAGGGATGAGCAGTTCTTC.

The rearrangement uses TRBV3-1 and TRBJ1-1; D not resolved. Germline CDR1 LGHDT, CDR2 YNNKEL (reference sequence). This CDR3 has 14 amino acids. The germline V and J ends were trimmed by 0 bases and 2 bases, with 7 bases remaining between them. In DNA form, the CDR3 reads TGTGCCAGCAGCCAAGATCAGACCAACACTGAAGCTTTCTTT. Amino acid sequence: CASSQDQTNTEAFF.

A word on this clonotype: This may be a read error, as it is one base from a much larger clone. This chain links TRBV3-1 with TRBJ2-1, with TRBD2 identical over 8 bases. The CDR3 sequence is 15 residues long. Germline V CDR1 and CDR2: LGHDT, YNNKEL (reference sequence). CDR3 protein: CASSQPGTSYDEQIF. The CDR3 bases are TGTGCCAGCAGCCAACCCGGGACTAGTTACGATGAGCAGATCTTC.

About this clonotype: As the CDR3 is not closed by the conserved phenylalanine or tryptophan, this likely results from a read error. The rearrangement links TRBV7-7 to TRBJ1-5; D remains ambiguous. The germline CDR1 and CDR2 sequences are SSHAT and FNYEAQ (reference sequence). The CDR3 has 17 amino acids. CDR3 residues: CASSLSSEEPSNQPQHL. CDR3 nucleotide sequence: TGTGCTAGTAGCTTATCTTCGGAAGAGCCGAGCAATCAGCCCCAGCATCTT.